The 6 T cell receptor beta chains presented below share a single source sample, sequenced in a study of Ad26.COV2.S vaccination and SARS-CoV-2 variants. Treatment noted: 15 to 20 received Ad26.COV2.S at low or high dose, single or two shots; several received placebo; per-sample allocation not given. Sampling was performed 63 days after the first vaccine or placebo injection. Measured with immunoSEQ multiplex PCR; TCRdb has only the in-frame clones, and not every one. The repertoire holds almost 400,000 clones, approximately 91% seen once, with around 1.8% in the top ten. The sequencing here drew on peripheral blood, taken in a trial of Ad26.COV2.S vaccine versus placebo. These receptors originate from a person aged 18-60 years who received the Ad26.COV2.S COVID-19 vaccine or a placebo.

V usage is TRBV4-2 and J usage is TRBJ2-2; 12 positions agree with TRBD2. Trimming at V came to 0 bases and at J to 5 bases, leaving 10 bases not matched to a gene. This CDR3 region has 19 residues. Germline loops: CDR1 LGHNA, CDR2 YNFKEQ. CDR3 DNA: TGTGCCAGCAGCCAAGAACGGCTAGCGGGAGGGCCTGGGACCGGGGAGCTGTTTTTT. This encodes CASSQERLAGGPGTGELFF.

The chain is built from TRBV20-1 and TRBJ1-1; D is undetermined. The CDR3 contains 10 residues. The germline V and J ends were trimmed by 1 base and 13 bases, with 10 bases remaining between them. In germline, CDR1 is DFQATT, CDR2 SNEGSKA (reference sequence). The CDR3 DNA reads as TGCAGTGCTAGAGTCCTCCAAGGTTTCTTT. Its translation is CSARVLQGFF.

This chain uses TRBV6-5 with TRBJ2-5, with 8 bases aligning to TRBD1. Germline V CDR1 and CDR2: MNHEY, SVGAGI. The CDR3 runs 15 residues. V shed 6 bases, J shed 4 bases, and the junction held 10 bases outside the gene matches. The DNA of the CDR3 is TGTGCCAGCAGGCGCCCATCAGGGGGCGGAGAGACCCAGTACTTC. Translated, it gives CASRRPSGGGETQYF.

The CDR3 here is CASSSGLSLAKNIQYF. In nucleotides, the CDR3 is TGTGCCAGCAGCTCAGGACTATCCCTAGCCAAAAACATTCAGTACTTC. The chain recombines TRBV5-8 with TRBJ2-4, with D tentatively TRBD2 (6 bases). Germline V lookup: CDR1 SGHTS, CDR2 YDEGEE. V dropped 3 bases and J dropped 0 bases, with 13 bases sitting between them. The CDR3 length is 16 residues. The complete variable domain, with remaining parts taken from reference TRBV5-8 and TRBJ2-4, reads EAGVTQSPTHLIKTRGQQATLRCSPISGHTSVYWYQQALGLGLQFLLWYDEGEERNRGNFPPRFSGRQFPNYSSELNVNALELEDSALYLCASSSGLSLAKNIQYFGAGTRLSVL.

The genes are TRBV6-5 and TRBJ2-7; 9 bases are a match to TRBD2. Germline assignment: CDR1 MNHEY and CDR2 SVGAGI. The CDR3 sequence is 13 residues long. V dropped 8 bases and J dropped 10; count of bases not matched to a gene: 12. The CDR3 region is CASRSSGSIGQYF. The CDR3 bases are TGTGCCAGCCGGAGTAGCGGGAGTATCGGTCAGTACTTC.

The chain has TRBV5-1 and TRBJ2-7, with TRBD1 as a possible D gene (7 bases). V was shortened by 0 bases and J by 0 bases, with 13 bases between the two germline ends. CDR3 length equals 16 residues. Germline loops: CDR1 SGHRS, CDR2 YFSETQ. DNA for the CDR3: TGCGCCAGCAGCTTGGGGACAGGACTAAACTCCTACGAGCAGTACTTC. Its translation is CASSLGTGLNSYEQYF.